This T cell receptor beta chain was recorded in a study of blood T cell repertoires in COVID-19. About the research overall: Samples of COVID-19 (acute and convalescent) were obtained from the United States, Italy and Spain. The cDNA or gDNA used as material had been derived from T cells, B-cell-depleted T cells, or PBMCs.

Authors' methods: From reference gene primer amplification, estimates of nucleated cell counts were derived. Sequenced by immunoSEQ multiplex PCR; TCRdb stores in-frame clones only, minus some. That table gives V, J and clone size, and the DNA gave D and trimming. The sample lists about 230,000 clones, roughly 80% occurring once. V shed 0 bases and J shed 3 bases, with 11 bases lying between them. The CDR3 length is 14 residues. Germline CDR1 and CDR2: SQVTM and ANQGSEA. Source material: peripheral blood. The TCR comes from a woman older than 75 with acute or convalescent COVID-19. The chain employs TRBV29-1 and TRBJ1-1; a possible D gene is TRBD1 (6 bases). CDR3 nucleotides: TGCAGCGTTGAAGAGGGAGGGGGTTACACTGAAGCTTTCTTT. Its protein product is CSVEEGGGYTEAFF.